Sequencing of this T cell receptor beta chain was carried out in a study of control samples from healthy donors and cancer patients. Clones were read by immunoSEQ multiplex PCR, and TCRdb kept only the in-frame ones, dropping some. The sample has some 87,000 clones, 90% to 95% seen once. The TCR sequence derives from a man aged 30 to 39 in good health. The sequenced material came from blood.

CDR3 sequence: CASSEGQRRSDTQYF. For the CDR3, the DNA is TGTGCCAGCAGTGAAGGACAGCGCAGATCAGATACGCAGTATTTT. V gene TRBV6-1 combines with J gene TRBJ2-3; D might be TRBD1 (5 bases). The germline V and J ends were trimmed by 1 base and 4 bases, with 12 bases remaining between them. CDR3 length: 15 amino acids. CDR1 and CDR2 from the germline V gene are MNHNS and SASEGT.